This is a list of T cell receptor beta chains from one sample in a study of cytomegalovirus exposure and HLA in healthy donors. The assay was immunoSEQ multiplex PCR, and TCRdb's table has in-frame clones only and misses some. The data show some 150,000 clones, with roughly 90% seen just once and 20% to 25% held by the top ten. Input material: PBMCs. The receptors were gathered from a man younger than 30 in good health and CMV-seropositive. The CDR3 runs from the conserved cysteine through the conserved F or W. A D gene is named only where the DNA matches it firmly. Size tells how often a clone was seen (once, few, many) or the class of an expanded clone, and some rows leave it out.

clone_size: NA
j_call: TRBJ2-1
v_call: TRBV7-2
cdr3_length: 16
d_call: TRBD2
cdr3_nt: TGTGCCAGCAGCACAGTCTCTAGCGGGATTCGCAATGAGCAGTTCTTC
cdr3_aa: CASSTVSSGIRNEQFF

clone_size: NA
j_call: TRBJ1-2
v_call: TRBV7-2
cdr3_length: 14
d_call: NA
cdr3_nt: TGTGCCAGCAGCTTAGACCCAGGGCGTTATGGCTACACCTTC
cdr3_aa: CASSLDPGRYGYTF

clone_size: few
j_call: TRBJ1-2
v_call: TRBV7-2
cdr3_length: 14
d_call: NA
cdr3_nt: TGTGCCAGCAGCACCACTAGTAGCACCTATGGCTACACCTTC
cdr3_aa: CASSTTSSTYGYTF

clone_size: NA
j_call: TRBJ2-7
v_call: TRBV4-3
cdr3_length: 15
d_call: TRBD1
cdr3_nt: TGCGCCAGCAGCTCTGGGGGACAGGGGGGGTACGAGCAGTACTTC
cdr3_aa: CASSSGGQGGYEQYF

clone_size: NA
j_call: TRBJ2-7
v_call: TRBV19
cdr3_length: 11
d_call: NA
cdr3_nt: TGTGCCAGTAGTTACTTGTACGAGCAGTACTTC
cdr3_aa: CASSYLYEQYF

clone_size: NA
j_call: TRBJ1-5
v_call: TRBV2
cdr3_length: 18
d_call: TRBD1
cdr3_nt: TGTGCCAGCCATTCCACACGGGACAGCTACTATAGCAATCAGCCCCAGCATTTT
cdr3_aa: CASHSTRDSYYSNQPQHF

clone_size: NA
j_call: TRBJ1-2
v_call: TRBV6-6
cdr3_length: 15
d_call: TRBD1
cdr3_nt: TGTGCCAGCAGTTACCCGGGGACAGGTAACTATGGCTACACCTTC
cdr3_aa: CASSYPGTGNYGYTF

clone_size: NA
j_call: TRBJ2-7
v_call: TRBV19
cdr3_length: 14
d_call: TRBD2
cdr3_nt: TGTGCCAGTAGTATAACGGGGGGGCCCTACGAGCAGTACTTC
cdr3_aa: CASSITGGPYEQYF

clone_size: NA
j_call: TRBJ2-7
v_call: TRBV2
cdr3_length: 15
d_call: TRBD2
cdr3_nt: TGTGCCAGCAGGCCGGCTAGCGGGGGGGCCTACGAGCAGTACTTC
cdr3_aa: CASRPASGGAYEQYF

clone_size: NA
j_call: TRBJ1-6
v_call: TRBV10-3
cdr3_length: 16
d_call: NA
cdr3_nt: TGTGCCATCAGTGGCCCGCCGGGCAGGGCTGATTCACCCCTCCACTTT
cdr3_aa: CAISGPPGRADSPLHF

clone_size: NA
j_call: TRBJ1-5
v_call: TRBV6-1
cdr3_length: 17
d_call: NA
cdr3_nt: TGTGCCAGCAGTGGCCCGAGGGCCAATCGGTCCAATCAGCCCCAGCATTTT
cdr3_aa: CASSGPRANRSNQPQHF

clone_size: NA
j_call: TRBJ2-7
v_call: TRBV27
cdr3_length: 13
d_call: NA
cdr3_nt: TGTGCCAGCAGTTTATATGCCGGCTACGAGCAGTACTTC
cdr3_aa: CASSLYAGYEQYF

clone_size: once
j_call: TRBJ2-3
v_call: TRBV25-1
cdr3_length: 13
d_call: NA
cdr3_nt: TGTGCCAGCAGTGTGACTAGCACAGATACGCAGTATTTT
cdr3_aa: CASSVTSTDTQYF

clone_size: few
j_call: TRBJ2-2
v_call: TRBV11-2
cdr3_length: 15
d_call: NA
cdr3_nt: TGTGCCAGCAGCCCGACAGTCGGTTACACCGGGGAGCTGTTTTTT
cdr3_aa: CASSPTVGYTGELFF

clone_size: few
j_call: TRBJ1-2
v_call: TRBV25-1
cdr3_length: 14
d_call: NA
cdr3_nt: TGTGCCAGCAGCCGGCAGGGCCCTAACTATGGCTACACCTTC
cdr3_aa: CASSRQGPNYGYTF

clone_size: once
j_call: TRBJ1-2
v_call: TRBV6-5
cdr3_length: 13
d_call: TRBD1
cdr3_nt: TGTGCCAGCAGAGACTACAGGGGATCTGGCTACACCTTC
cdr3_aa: CASRDYRGSGYTF

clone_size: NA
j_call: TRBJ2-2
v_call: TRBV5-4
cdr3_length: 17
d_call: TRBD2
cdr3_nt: TGTGCCAGCAGCTCGGGACTAGCGGGAGTGAGCACCGGGGAGCTGTTTTTT
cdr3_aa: CASSSGLAGVSTGELFF

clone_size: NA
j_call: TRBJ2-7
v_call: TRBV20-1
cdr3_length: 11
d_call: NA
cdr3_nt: TGCAGTGCTGTCACCCGGGACGAGCAGTACTTC
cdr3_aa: CSAVTRDEQYF

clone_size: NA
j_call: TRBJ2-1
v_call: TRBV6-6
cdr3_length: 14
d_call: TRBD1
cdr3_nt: TGTGCCAGCGATAAGGGACAGGTCTACAATGAGCAGTTCTTC
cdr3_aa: CASDKGQVYNEQFF

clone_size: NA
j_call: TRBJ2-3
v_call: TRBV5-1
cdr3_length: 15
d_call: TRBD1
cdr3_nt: TGCGCCAGCAGCAAGGGACAGGGGGCTTCAGATACGCAGTATTTT
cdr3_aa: CASSKGQGASDTQYF

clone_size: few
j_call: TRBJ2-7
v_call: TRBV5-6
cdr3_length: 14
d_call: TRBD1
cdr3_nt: TGTGCCAGCAGCACCGTCCCGGGACAGTACGAGCAGTACTTC
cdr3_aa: CASSTVPGQYEQYF

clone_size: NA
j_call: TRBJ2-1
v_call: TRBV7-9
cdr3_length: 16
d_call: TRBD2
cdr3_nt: TGTGCCAGCAGCTTAGCGGGAGGGCCGAAGTGGAAAGAGCAGTTCTTC
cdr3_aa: CASSLAGGPKWKEQFF

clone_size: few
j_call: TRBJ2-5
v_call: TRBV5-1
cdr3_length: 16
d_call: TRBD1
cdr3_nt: TGCGCCAGCAGCGGGGGGACAGGGGGATATCAAGAGACCCAGTACTTC
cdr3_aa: CASSGGTGGYQETQYF

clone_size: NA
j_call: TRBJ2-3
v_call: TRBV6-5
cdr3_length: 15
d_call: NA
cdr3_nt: TGTGCCAGCAGTTACTCGGTGCGAAGCACAGATACGCAGTATTTT
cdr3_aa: CASSYSVRSTDTQYF

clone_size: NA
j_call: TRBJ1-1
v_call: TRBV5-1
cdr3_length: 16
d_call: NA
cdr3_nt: TGCGCCAGCAGCTTGAGGGTGGGAGTGGAGAACACTGAAGCTTTCTTT
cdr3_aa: CASSLRVGVENTEAFF

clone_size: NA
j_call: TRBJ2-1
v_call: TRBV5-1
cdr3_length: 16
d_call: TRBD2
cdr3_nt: TGCGCCAGCAGATTAATAGCGGGAGGGCCGATTAATGAGCAGTTCTTC
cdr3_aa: CASRLIAGGPINEQFF

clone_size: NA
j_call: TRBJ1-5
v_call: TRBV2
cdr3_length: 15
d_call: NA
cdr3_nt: TGTGCCAGCAGTAGTTGGCAGTGGGCAAATCAGCCCCAGCATTTT
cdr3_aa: CASSSWQWANQPQHF